This TCR beta chain came from a study of T cell changes during pregnancy in multiple sclerosis. Measured with immunoSEQ multiplex PCR; TCRdb has only the in-frame clones, and not every one. Found here are just under 60,000 clones, approximately 92% of them singletons; the top ten hold around 0.85%. This clone came up once. The CDR3 length is 14 residues. Germline loops: CDR1 LGHNA, CDR2 YSLEER. Trimming removed 1 base at V and 5 bases at J, with 11 bases between. The clonotype originates from a female donor with multiple sclerosis, enrolled in a pregnancy study. The J gene is TRBJ1-1, the V gene TRBV4-3; possibly TRBD1 for D (6 bases). Material: peripheral blood, obtained in the first trimester of pregnancy. The CDR3 DNA is TGCGCCAGCAGCCAAGTACAGGGAGGGACTGAAGCTTTCTTT. It is translated as CASSQVQGGTEAFF.